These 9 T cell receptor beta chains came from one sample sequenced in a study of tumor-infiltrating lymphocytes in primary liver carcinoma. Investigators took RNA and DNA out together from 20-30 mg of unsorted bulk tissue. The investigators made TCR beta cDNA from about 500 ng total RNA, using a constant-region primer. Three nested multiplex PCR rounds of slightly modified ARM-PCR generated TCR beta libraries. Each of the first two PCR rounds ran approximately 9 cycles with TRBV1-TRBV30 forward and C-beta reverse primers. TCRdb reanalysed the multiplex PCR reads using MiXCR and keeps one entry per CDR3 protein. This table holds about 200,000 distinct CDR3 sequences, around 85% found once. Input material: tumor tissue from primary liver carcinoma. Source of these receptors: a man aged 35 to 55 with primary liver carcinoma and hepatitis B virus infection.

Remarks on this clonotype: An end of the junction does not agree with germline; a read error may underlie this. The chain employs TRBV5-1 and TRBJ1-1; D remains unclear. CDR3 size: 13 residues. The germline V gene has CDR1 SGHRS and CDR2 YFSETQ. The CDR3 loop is CASSIVMKTEAFF. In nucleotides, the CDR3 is TGCGCCAGCAGCATTGTCATGAAGACTGAAGCTTTCTTT.

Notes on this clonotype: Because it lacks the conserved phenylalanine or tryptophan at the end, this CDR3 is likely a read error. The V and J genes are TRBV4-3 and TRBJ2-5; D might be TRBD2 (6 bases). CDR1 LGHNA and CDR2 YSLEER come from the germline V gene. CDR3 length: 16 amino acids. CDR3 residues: CVSSQGEGRELETQYI. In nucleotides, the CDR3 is TGCGTCAGCAGCCAAGGCGAGGGGCGGGAACTAGAGACCCAGTACATC.

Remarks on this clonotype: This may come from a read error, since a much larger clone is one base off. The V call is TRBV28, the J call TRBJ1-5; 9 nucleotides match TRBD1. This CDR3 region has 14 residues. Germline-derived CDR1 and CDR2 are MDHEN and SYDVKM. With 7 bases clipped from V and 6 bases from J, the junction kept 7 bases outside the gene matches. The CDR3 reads CASKIQGATQPQHF. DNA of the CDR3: TGTGCCAGCAAAATACAGGGGGCGACTCAGCCCCAGCATTTT.

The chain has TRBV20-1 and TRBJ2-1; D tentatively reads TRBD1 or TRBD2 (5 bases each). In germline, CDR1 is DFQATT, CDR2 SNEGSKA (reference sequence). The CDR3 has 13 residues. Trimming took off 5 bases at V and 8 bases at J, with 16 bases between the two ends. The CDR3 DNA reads TGCAGTGCTCCGACCCCGGGGACCGATGAGCAGTTCTTC. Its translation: CSAPTPGTDEQFF.

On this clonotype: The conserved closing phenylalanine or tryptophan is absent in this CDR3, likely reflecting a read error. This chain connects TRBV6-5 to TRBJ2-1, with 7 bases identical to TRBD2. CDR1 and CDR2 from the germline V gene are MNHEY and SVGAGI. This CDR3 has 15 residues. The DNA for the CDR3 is TGTGTCAGCAGGTCCAGCGGGAAAGCCTACAATGAGCAGTTCATC. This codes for CVSRSSGKAYNEQFI.

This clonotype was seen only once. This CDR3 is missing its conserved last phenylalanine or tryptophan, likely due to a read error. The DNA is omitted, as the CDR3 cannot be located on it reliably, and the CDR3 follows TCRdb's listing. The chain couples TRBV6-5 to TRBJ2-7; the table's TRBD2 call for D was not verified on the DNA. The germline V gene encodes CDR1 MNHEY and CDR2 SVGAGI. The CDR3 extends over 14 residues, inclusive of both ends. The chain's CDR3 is CASISVSGSYEQCL.

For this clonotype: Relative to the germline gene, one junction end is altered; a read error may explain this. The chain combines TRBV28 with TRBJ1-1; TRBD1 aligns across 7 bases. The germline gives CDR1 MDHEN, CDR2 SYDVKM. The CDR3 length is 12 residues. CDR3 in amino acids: CASRITGDEGFF. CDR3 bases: TGTGCCAGCAGAATCACAGGGGATGAAGGTTTCTTT.

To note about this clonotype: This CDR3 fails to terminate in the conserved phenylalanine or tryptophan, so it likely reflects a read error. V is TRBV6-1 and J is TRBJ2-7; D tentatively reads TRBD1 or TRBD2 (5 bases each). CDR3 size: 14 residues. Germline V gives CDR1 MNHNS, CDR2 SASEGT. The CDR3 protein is CACSESWDRYEQYI. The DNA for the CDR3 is TGTGCCTGCAGTGAATCGTGGGACCGCTACGAGCAGTACATC.

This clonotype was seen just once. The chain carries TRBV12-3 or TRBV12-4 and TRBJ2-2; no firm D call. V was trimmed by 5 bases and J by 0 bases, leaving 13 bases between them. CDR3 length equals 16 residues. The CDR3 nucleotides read TGTGCCAGCAGTCCCCTGTGGCGGACGAACACCGGGGAGCTGTTTTTT. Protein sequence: CASSPLWRTNTGELFF.